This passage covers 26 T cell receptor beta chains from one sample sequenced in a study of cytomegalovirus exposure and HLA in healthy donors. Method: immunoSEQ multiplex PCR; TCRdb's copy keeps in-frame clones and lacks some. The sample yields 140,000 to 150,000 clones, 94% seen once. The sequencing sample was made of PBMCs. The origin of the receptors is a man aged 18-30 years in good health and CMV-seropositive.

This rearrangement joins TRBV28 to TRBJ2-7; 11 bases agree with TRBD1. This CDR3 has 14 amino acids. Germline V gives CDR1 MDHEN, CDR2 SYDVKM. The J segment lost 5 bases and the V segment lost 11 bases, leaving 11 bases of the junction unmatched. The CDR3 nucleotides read TGTGCCGCCGGCCGGACAGGGGGCTGGGACGAGCAGTACTTC. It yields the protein CAAGRTGGWDEQYF.

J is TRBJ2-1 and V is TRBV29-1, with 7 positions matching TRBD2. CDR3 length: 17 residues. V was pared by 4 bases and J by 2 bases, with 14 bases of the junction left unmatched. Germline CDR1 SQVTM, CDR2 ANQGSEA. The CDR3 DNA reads TGCAGCGTTGTAGAGACTAGCTTCAGTCCCGCCTACAATGAGCAGTTCTTC. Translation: CSVVETSFSPAYNEQFF.

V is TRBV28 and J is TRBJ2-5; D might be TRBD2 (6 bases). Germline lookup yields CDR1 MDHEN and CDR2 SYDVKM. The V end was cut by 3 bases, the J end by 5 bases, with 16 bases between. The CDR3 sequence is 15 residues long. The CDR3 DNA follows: TGTGCCAGCAGTTTTTCGGGGGAAGGTAGGGAGACCCAGTACTTC. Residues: CASSFSGEGRETQYF.

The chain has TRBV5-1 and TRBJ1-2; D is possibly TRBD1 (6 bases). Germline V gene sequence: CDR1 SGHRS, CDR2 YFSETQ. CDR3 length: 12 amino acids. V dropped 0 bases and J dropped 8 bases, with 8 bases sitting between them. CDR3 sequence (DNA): TGCGCCAGCAGCTTGGATACAGGGGGCTACACCTTC. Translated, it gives CASSLDTGGYTF.

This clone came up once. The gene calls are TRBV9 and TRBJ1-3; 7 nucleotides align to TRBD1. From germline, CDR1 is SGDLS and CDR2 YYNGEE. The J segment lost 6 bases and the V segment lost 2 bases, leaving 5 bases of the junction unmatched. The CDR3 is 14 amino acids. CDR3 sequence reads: CASSVRTGENTIYF. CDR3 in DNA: TGTGCCAGCAGCGTCCGGACAGGAGAAAACACCATATATTTT.

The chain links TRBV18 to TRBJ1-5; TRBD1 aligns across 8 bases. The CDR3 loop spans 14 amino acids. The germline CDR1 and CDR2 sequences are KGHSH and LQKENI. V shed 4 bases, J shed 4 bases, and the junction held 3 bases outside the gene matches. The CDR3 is CASSRDRGNQPQHF. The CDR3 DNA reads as TGTGCCAGCTCACGCGACAGGGGTAATCAGCCCCAGCATTTT.

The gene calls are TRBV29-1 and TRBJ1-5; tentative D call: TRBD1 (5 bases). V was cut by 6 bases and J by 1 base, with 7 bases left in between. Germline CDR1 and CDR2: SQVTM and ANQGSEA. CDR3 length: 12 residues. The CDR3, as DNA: TGCAGCGTCCGACAGAGCAATCAGCCCCAGCATTTT. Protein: CSVRQSNQPQHF.

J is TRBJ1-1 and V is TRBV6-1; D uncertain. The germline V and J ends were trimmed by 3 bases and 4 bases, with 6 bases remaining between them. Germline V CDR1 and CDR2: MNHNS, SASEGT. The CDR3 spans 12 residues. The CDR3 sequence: CASSDVVTEAFF. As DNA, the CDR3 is TGTGCCAGCAGTGATGTAGTCACTGAAGCTTTCTTT.

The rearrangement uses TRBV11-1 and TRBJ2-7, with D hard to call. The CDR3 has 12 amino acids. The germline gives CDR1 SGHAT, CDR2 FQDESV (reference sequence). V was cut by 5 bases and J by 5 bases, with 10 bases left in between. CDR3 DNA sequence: TGTGCCAGCAGCCCCGGTCAGGACGAGCAGTACTTC. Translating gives CASSPGQDEQYF.

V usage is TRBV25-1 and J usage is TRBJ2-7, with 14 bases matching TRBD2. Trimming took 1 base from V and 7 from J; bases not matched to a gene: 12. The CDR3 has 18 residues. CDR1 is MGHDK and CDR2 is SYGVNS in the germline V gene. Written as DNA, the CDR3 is TGTGCCAGCAGTGAATTGATCCCCCGACTAGCGGGAGGGTATGAGCAGTACTTC. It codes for CASSELIPRLAGGYEQYF.

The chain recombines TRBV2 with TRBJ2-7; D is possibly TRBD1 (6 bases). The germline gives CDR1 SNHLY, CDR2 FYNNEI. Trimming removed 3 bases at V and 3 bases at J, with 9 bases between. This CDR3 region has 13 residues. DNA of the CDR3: TGTGCCAGCAGTGAGTGGGACAACTACGAGCAGTACTTC. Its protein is CASSEWDNYEQYF.

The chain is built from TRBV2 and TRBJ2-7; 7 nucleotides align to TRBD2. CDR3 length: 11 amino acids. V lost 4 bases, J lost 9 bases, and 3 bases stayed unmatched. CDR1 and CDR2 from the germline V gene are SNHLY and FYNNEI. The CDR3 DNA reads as TGTGCCAGCAGTGCGGGAGGAGGGCAGTACTTC. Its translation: CASSAGGGQYF. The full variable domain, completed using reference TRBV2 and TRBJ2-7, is EPEVTQTPSHQVTQMGQEVILRCVPISNHLYFYWYRQILGQKVEFLVSFYNNEISEKSEIFDDQFSVERPDGSNFTLKIRSTKLEDSAMYFCASSAGGGQYFGPGTRLTVT.

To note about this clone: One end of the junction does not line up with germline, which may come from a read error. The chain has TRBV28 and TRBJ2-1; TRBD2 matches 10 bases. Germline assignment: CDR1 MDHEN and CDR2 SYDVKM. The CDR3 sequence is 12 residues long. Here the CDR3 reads CASSPALAGEIF. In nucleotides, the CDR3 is TGTGCCAGCAGTCCCGCTCTAGCGGGAGAAATCTTC.

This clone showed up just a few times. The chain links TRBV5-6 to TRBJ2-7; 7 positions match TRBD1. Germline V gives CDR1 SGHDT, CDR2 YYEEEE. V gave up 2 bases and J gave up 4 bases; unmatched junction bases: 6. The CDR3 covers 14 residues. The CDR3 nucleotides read TGTGCCAGCAGCTTAAGGGACAGCGAGTACGAGCAGTACTTC. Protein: CASSLRDSEYEQYF.

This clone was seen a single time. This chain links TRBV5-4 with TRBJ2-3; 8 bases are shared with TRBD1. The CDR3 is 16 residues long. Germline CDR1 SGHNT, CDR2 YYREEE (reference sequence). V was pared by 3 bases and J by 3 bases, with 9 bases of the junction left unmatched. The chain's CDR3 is CASSYDRGSMTDTQYF. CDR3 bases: TGTGCCAGCAGCTATGACAGGGGCTCGATGACAGATACGCAGTATTTT.

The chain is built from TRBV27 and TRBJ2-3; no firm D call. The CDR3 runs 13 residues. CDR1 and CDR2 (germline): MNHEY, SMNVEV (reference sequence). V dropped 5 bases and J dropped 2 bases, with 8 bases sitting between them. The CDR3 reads CASSPSYTDTQYF. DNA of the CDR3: TGTGCCAGCAGTCCTTCTTACACAGATACGCAGTATTTT.

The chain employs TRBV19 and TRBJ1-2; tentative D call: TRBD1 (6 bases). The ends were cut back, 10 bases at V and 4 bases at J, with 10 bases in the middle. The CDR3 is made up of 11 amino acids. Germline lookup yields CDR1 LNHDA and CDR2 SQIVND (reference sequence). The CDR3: CATTGIYGYTF. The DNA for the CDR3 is TGTGCCACTACAGGGATCTATGGCTACACCTTC.

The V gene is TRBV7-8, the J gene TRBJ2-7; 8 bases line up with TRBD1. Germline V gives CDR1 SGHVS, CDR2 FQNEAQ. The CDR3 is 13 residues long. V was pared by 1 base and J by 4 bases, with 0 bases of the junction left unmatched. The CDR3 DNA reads TGTGCCAGCAGCTTAGACAGGGGGTACGAGCAGTACTTC. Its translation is CASSLDRGYEQYF.

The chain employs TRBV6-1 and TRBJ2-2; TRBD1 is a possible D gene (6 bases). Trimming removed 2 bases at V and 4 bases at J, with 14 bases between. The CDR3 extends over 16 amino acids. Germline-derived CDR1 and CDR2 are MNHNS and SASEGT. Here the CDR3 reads CASSEWGQGSTGELFF. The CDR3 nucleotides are TGTGCCAGCAGTGAATGGGGGCAGGGAAGCACCGGGGAGCTGTTTTTT.

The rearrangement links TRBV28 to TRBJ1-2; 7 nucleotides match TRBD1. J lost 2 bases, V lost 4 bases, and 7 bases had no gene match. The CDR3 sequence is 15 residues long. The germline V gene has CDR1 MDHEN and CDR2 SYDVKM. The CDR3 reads CASSSPPTGNYGYTF. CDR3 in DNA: TGTGCCAGCAGTTCGCCCCCGACAGGGAACTATGGCTACACCTTC.

CDR3 sequence reads: CASSLAGQQETQYF. The CDR3 nucleotides read TGTGCCAGCAGCTTAGCGGGGCAACAAGAGACCCAGTACTTC. The V call is TRBV7-8, the J call TRBJ2-5, with D maybe TRBD1 (5 bases). The CDR3 loop spans 14 amino acids. Germline CDR1 reads SGHVS; CDR2 reads FQNEAQ. The ends were cut back, 0 bases at V and 2 bases at J, with 7 bases in the middle.

The CDR3 sequence is CASSYGTGPYYGYTF. The CDR3 nucleotides read TGTGCCAGCAGTTACGGGACAGGGCCTTACTATGGCTACACCTTC. The rearrangement joins TRBV6-5 to TRBJ1-2; 9 bases fit TRBD1. Germline V gene sequence: CDR1 MNHEY, CDR2 SVGAGI. CDR3 length: 15 amino acids. J lost 3 bases, V lost 2 bases, and 4 bases had no gene match.

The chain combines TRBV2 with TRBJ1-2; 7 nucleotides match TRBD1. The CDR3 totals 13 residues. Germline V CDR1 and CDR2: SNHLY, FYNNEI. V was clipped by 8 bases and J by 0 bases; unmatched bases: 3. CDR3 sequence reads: CASVTGSNYGYTF. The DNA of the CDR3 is TGTGCCAGCGTGACAGGGTCTAACTATGGCTACACCTTC. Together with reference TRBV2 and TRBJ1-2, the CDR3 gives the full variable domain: EPEVTQTPSHQVTQMGQEVILRCVPISNHLYFYWYRQILGQKVEFLVSFYNNEISEKSEIFDDQFSVERPDGSNFTLKIRSTKLEDSAMYFCASVTGSNYGYTFGSGTRLTVV.

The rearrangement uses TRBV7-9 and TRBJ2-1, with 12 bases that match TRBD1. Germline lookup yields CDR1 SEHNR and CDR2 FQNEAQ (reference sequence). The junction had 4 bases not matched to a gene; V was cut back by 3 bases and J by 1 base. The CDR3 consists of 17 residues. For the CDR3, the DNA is TGTGCCAGCAGCTTTGGGGACAGGGGGCTATCCTACAATGAGCAGTTCTTC. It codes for CASSFGDRGLSYNEQFF. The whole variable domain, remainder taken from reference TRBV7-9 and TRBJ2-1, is DTGVSQNPRHKITKRGQNVTFRCDPISEHNRLYWYRQTLGQGPEFLTYFQNEAQLEKSRLLSDRFSAERPKGSFSTLEIQRTEQGDSAMYLCASSFGDRGLSYNEQFFGPGTRLTVL.

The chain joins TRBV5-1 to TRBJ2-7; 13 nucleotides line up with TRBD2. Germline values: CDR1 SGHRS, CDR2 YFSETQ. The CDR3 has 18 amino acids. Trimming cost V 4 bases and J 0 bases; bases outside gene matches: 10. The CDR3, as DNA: TGCGCCAGCAGCCTCACATGGACTAGCGGGAGCCTCTCCTACGAGCAGTACTTC. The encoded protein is CASSLTWTSGSLSYEQYF.

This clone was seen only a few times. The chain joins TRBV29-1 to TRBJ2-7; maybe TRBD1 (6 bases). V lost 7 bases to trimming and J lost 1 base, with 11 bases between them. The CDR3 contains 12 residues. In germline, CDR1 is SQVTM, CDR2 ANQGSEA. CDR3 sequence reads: CSARGQSYEQYF. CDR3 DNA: TGCAGCGCGAGAGGACAGTCCTACGAGCAGTACTTC.